A selection of T cell receptor beta chains follows, all from one sample in a study of shared clonotypes between healthy human individuals. Sequencing was performed with immunoSEQ multiplex PCR; in TCRdb, only in-frame clones are kept and a portion is missing. This table has hundreds of thousands of clones, roughly 79% appearing once. Material for sequencing was PBMCs. The receptors stem from a woman aged 40 to 50 in good health. Some clones in this sample may be carry-over from other donors' samples. Both conserved end residues are part of each CDR3. D genes are given only for firm matches. The size entry is marked missing in some rows and otherwise reads once, few, many or a size class.

d_call	v_call	clone_size	j_call	cdr3_nt	cdr3_aa
NA	TRBV11-2	NA	TRBJ2-1	TGTGCCAGCAGCTTAGATCTAGATAGACACAATGAGCAGTTCTTC	CASSLDLDRHNEQFF
NA	TRBV19	NA	TRBJ2-7	TGTGCCAGTAGTCAGGTCAGGGGAGCCTACGAGCAGTACTTC	CASSQVRGAYEQYF
TRBD1	TRBV5-1	NA	TRBJ1-3	TGCGCCAGCAGCTTGGCAGGGGGCCCCTCTGGAAACACCATATATTTT	CASSLAGGPSGNTIYF
TRBD2	TRBV30	NA	TRBJ2-1	TGTGCCTGGACTTGGTTTGGACTAGCGGGAGACAATGAGCAGTTCTTC	CAWTWFGLAGDNEQFF
NA	TRBV27	once	TRBJ2-5	TGTGCCAGCAGTTTAAGGGGGGTAGAGACCCAGTACTTC	CASSLRGVETQYF
TRBD2	TRBV5-8	NA	TRBJ2-5	TGTGCCAGCAGCTTGGTCGGAGGCGGGAGGGAGACCCAGTACTTC	CASSLVGGGRETQYF
NA	TRBV7-6	few	TRBJ1-4	TGTGCCAGCGGGCAGGAAGCGGAAAAACTGTTTTTT	CASGQEAEKLFF
TRBD2	TRBV19	few	TRBJ2-1	TGTGCCAGTAGTACCGGGACTAGCAGTCTGTACGAGCAGTTCTTC	CASSTGTSSLYEQFF
NA	TRBV7-2	NA	TRBJ1-2	TGTGCCAGCAGCCCTAGCCTGGGACCGCGGCGCTATGGCTACACCTTC	CASSPSLGPRRYGYTF
TRBD1	TRBV6-5	NA	TRBJ2-7	TGTGCCAGCAGTTACTCGACCGGGACAGGGGGAGACGAGCAGTACTTC	CASSYSTGTGGDEQYF
TRBD2	TRBV30	once	TRBJ2-1	TGTGCCTGGAGTGTACACGTGGCTAGCGGGAGGATCGGCAATGAGCAGTTCTTC	CAWSVHVASGRIGNEQFF
TRBD1	TRBV18	NA	TRBJ1-5	TGTGCCAGCTCACCACCGGGACAGGGGGCTAGGCAGCCCCAGCATTTT	CASSPPGQGARQPQHF
TRBD2	TRBV19	once	TRBJ2-1	TGTGCCAGTAGTATGGGGACTAACAATGAGCAGTTCTTC	CASSMGTNNEQFF
TRBD1	TRBV6-1	NA	TRBJ2-3	TGTGCCAGCAGTTTCACAGGGGGCACAGATACGCAGTATTTT	CASSFTGGTDTQYF
TRBD1	TRBV11-3	NA	TRBJ2-7	TGTGCCAGCAGCCCCGGACAGGGCTCCAGCTCCTACGAGCAGTACTTC	CASSPGQGSSSYEQYF
NA	TRBV6-5	NA	TRBJ2-6	TGTGCCAGCCGGGAAAGCTCTGGGGCCAACGTCCTGACTTTC	CASRESSGANVLTF
TRBD2	TRBV5-6	NA	TRBJ2-5	TGTGCCAGCAGCTTGGGATCTCTAGCGGGTTTTGAGACCCAGTACTTC	CASSLGSLAGFETQYF
NA	TRBV2	NA	TRBJ2-5	TGTGCCAGCAGTGAAAGTATCAGACGGAGCCAAGAGACCCGGTACTTC	CASSESIRRSQETRYF
NA	TRBV6-1	NA	TRBJ2-7	TGTGCCAGCAGCCTATCGGGAGCAGTGAACGAGCAGTACTTC	CASSLSGAVNEQYF
NA	TRBV19	once	TRBJ1-2	TGTGCCAGTAGAAGGACAGCCGGGCCCGTCACCTTC	CASRRTAGPVTF
TRBD2	TRBV4-1	once	TRBJ2-1	TGCGCCAGCAGCACCCGAGGTAGCGGGAGGGCCGGGGAGCAGTTCTTC	CASSTRGSGRAGEQFF
TRBD2	TRBV11-2	NA	TRBJ2-7	TGTGCCAGCAGGGGGTGGCTAGCGGGAGCCTACGAGCAGTACTTC	CASRGWLAGAYEQYF
NA	TRBV19	NA	TRBJ2-1	TGTGCCAGTTCGACAGCGGCTCGGGATGAGCAGTTCTTC	CASSTAARDEQFF
NA	TRBV2	NA	TRBJ1-2	TGTGCCAGCAGTGAAGAGTGGAATGGCTACACCTTC	CASSEEWNGYTF
TRBD1	TRBV11-2	NA	TRBJ2-7	TGTGCCAGCAGCTTCAAGGGGACAGGGGGCTACGAGCAGTACTTC	CASSFKGTGGYEQYF
NA	TRBV9	NA	TRBJ2-1	TGTGCCAGCAGCACCGGGACCTACAATGAGCAGTTCTTC	CASSTGTYNEQFF
NA	TRBV11-2	NA	TRBJ2-3	TGTGCCAGCAGCTTGAGCGGGCCCACAGATACGCAGTATTTT	CASSLSGPTDTQYF
NA	TRBV27	NA	TRBJ2-5	TGTGCCAGCTACTCCGCCGGCAGGGAGGGGGCACAAGAGACCCAGTACTTC	CASYSAGREGAQETQYF
NA	TRBV18	NA	TRBJ1-1	TGTGCCAGCTCAGCCTCAATAGAGAACACTGAAGCTTTCTTT	CASSASIENTEAFF
TRBD1	TRBV28	NA	TRBJ1-2	TGTGCCAGCAGTCCAGACAGGGTTTATGGCTACACCTTC	CASSPDRVYGYTF
NA	TRBV5-1	NA	TRBJ1-4	TGCGCCAGCAGCTATACAACAACTAATGAAAAACTGTTTTTT	CASSYTTTNEKLFF
TRBD2	TRBV29-1	NA	TRBJ2-5	TGCAGCGTTGATGGGGGGGTCTCTCAAGAGACCCAGTACTTC	CSVDGGVSQETQYF
TRBD2	TRBV19	NA	TRBJ2-3	TGTGCCAGTAGTATTGGGCTAGCGGGACAAGATACGCAGTATTTT	CASSIGLAGQDTQYF
NA	TRBV9	NA	TRBJ1-2	TGTGCCAGCAGCGTAGGCACCCAAAGTGGAGGCTACACCTTC	CASSVGTQSGGYTF
NA	TRBV15	NA	TRBJ1-1	TGTGCCACCAGCAGAGAGAGGAGCACTGAAGCTTTCTTT	CATSRERSTEAFF
NA	TRBV4-2	NA	TRBJ1-4	TGTGCCAGCAGCCAAAGAGGTCAGGGGAATCCAACTAATGAAAAACTGTTTTTT	CASSQRGQGNPTNEKLFF
TRBD1	TRBV10-3	NA	TRBJ2-2	TGTGCCATCAGCCGGGACAGGAACACCGGGGAGCTGTTTTTT	CAISRDRNTGELFF
TRBD2	TRBV4-2	NA	TRBJ2-1	TGTGCCAGCAGCCAAGACGGGACTAGCGGGAATGAGCAGTTCTTC	CASSQDGTSGNEQFF
NA	TRBV29-1	NA	TRBJ2-7	TGCAGCGTTGAGGTCTCCGGTCTCTACGAGCAGTACTTC	CSVEVSGLYEQYF
TRBD1	TRBV5-5	NA	TRBJ2-7	TGTGCCAGCAGCCCTAAACCAGGGGGCATCTCCTACGAGCAGTACTTC	CASSPKPGGISYEQYF
NA	TRBV18	NA	TRBJ1-6	TGTGCCAGCTCACCGGGGGCGGATTCACCCCTCCACTTT	CASSPGADSPLHF
TRBD2	TRBV6-5	NA	TRBJ2-7	TGTGCCAGCAGATCCAGCGGGGGCATATATTACGAGCAGTACTTC	CASRSSGGIYYEQYF
NA	TRBV7-3	NA	TRBJ2-7	TGTGCCAGCAGCTTAACCCCGGGCACGGAGCAGTACTTC	CASSLTPGTEQYF
TRBD1	TRBV6-6	NA	TRBJ1-3	TGTGCCAGCAGTTCTAAACCGGGACAGGGGAACACCATATATTTT	CASSSKPGQGNTIYF
TRBD1	TRBV7-9	once	TRBJ2-6	TGTGCCAGCAGCACTGGACAGGGGGCCATCTCTGGGGCCAACGTCCTGACTTTC	CASSTGQGAISGANVLTF